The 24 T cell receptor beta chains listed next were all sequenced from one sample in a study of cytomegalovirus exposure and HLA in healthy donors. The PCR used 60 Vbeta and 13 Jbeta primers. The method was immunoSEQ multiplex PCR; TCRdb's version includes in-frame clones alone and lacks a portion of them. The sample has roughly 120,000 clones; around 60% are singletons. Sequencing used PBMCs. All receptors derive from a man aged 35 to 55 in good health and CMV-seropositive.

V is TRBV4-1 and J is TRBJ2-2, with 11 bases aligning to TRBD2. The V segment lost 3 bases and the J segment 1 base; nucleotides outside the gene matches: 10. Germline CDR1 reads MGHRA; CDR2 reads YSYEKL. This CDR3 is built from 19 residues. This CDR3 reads CASSHPFFGLAGNTGELFF. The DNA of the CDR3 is TGCGCCAGCAGCCACCCTTTCTTCGGACTAGCGGGGAACACCGGGGAGCTGTTTTTT.

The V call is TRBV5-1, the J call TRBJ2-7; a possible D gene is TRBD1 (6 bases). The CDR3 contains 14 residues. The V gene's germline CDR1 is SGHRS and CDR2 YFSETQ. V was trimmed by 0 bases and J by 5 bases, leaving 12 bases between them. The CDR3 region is CASSLASRGHEQYF. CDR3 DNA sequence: TGCGCCAGCAGCTTGGCTAGCAGGGGCCACGAGCAGTACTTC.

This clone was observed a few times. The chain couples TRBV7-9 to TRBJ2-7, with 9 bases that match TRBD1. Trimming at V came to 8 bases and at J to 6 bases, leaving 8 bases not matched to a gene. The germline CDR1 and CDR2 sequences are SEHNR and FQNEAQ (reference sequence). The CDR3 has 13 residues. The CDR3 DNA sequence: TGTGCCAGCCGACAGGGGGTAGAGTGCGAGCAGTACTTC. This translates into CASRQGVECEQYF.

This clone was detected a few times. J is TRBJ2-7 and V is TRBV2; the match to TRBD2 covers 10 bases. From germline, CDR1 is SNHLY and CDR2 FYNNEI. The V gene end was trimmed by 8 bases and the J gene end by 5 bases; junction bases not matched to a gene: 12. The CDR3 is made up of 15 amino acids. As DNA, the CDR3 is TGTGCCAGCTCCCAGCGGGGGGGCCTGGGCCACGAGCAGTACTTC. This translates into CASSQRGGLGHEQYF.

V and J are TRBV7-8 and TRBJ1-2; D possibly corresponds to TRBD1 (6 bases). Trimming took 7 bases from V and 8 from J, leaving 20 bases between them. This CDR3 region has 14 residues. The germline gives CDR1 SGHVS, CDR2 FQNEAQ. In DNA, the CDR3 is TGTGCCAGCACCCGAACAAGACGACAGGTGGGCTACACCTTC. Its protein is CASTRTRRQVGYTF.

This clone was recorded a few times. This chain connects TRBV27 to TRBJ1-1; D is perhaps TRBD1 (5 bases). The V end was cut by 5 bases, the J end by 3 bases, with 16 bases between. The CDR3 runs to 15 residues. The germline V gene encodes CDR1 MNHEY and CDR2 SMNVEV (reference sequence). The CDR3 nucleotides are TGTGCCAGCAGTCCTCGATTTGGACAAGACACTGAAGCTTTCTTT. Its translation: CASSPRFGQDTEAFF.

CDR3 DNA: TGTGCCAGCAGTACGGGGGGACAGGGGAACTATGGCTACACCTTC. Translating it yields CASSTGGQGNYGYTF. The genes are TRBV28 and TRBJ1-2, with 10 bases that match TRBD1. This CDR3 spans 15 amino acids. With 5 bases clipped from V and 2 bases from J, the junction kept 5 bases outside the gene matches. The germline V gene has CDR1 MDHEN and CDR2 SYDVKM.

CDR3 loop: CASSHPRGGSYNEQFF. The CDR3 nucleotides are TGTGCCAGCAGCCACCCTAGGGGGGGCTCCTACAATGAGCAGTTCTTC. J is TRBJ2-1 and V is TRBV9; tentative D call: TRBD2 (7 bases). The V gene lost 4 bases and the J gene lost 0 bases, with 14 bases spanning the gap. The CDR3 spans 16 residues. The germline V gene encodes CDR1 SGDLS and CDR2 YYNGEE.

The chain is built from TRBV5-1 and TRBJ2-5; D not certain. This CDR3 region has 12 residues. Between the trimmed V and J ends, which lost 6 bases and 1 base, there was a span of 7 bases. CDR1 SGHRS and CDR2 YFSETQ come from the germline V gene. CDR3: CASTSSQETQYF. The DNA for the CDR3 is TGCGCCAGCACCTCCTCCCAAGAGACCCAGTACTTC.

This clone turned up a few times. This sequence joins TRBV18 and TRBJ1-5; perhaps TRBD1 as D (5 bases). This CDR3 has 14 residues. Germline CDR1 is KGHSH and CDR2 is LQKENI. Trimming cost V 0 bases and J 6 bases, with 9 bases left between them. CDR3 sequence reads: CASSPPGEGQPQHF. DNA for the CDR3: TGTGCCAGCTCACCACCAGGGGAAGGTCAGCCCCAGCATTTT.

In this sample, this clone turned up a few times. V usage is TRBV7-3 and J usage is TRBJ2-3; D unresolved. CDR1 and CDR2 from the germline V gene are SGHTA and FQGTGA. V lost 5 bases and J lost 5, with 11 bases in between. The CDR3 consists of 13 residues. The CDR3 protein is CASSPQVGDTQYF. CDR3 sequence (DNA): TGTGCCAGCAGCCCCCAGGTAGGAGATACGCAGTATTTT.

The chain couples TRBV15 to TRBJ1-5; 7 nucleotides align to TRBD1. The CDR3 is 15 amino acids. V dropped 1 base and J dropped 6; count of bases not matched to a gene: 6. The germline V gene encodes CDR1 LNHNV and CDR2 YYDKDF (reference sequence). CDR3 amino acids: CATSRVGGGIQPQHF. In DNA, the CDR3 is TGTGCCACCAGCAGAGTTGGAGGGGGCATTCAGCCCCAGCATTTT. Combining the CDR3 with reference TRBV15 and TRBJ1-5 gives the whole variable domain DAMVIQNPRYQVTQFGKPVTLSCSQTLNHNVMYWYQQKSSQAPKLLFHYYDKDFNNEADTPDNFQSRRPNTSFCFLDIRSPGLGDTAMYLCATSRVGGGIQPQHFGDGTRLSIL.

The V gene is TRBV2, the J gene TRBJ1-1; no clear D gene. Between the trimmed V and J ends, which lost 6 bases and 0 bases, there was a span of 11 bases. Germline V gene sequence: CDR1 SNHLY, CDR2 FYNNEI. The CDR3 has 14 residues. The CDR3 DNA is TGTGCCAGCAGGGAGGTGGTCTTGAACACTGAAGCTTTCTTT. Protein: CASREVVLNTEAFF.

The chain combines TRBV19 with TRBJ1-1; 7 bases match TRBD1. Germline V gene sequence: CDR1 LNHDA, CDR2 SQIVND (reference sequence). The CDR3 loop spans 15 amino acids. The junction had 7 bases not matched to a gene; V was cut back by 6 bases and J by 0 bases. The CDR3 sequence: CASSPGDRLNTEAFF. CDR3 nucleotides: TGTGCCAGTAGCCCCGGGGACAGACTGAACACTGAAGCTTTCTTT.

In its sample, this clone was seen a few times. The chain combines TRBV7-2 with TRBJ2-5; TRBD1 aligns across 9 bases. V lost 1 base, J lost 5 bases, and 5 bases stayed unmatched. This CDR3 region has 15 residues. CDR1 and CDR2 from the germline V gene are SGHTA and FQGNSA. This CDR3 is CASSLVHDRGETQYF. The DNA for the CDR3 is TGTGCCAGCAGCTTAGTACACGACAGGGGGGAGACCCAGTACTTC.

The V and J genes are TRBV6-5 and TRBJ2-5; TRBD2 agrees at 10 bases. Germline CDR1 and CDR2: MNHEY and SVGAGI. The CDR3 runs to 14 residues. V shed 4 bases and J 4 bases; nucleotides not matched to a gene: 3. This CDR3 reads CASSSRTSGETQYF. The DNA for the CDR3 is TGTGCCAGCAGTTCCCGGACTAGCGGAGAGACCCAGTACTTC.

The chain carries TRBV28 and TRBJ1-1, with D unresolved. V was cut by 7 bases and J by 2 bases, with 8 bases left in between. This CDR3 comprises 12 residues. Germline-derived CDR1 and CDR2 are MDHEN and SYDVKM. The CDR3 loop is CASKRRNTEAFF. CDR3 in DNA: TGTGCCAGCAAGAGGAGAAACACTGAAGCTTTCTTT.

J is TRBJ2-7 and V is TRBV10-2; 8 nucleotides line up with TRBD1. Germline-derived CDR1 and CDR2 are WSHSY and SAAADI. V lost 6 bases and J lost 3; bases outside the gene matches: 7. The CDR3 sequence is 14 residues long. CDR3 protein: CASRAGTGGYEQYF. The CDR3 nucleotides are TGCGCCAGCAGAGCCGGGACAGGAGGCTACGAGCAGTACTTC.

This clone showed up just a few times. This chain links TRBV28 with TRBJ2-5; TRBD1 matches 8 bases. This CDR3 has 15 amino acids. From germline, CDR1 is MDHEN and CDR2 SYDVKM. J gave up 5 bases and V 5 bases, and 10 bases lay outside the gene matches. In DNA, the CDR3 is TGTGCCAGCAGTGCAGGGGGCTCAGGTGGGGAGACCCAGTACTTC. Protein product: CASSAGGSGGETQYF. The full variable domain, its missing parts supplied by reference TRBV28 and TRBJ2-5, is DVKVTQSSRYLVKRTGEKVFLECVQDMDHENMFWYRQDPGLGLRLIYFSYDVKMKEKGDIPEGYSVSREKKERFSLILESASTNQTSMYLCASSAGGSGGETQYFGPGTRLLVL.

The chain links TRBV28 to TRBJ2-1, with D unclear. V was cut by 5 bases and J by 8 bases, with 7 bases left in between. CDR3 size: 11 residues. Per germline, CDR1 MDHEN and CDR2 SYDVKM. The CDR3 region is CASSLPYEQFF. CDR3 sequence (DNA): TGTGCCAGCAGTCTCCCCTATGAGCAGTTCTTC.

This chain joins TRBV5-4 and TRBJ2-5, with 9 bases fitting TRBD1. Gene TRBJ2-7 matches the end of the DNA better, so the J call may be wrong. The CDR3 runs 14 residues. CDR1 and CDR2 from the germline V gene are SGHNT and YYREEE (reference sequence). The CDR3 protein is CASSVDRGDYEQYF. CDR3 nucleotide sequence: TGTGCCAGCAGCGTGGACAGGGGTGACTACGAGCAGTACTTC.

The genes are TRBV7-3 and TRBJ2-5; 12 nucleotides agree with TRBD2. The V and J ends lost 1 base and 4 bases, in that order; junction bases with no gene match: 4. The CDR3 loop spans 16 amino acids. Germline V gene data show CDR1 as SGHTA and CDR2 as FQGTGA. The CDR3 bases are TGTGCCAGCAGCTTAAACGGGGGACTAGCGGGAGAGACCCAGTACTTC. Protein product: CASSLNGGLAGETQYF.

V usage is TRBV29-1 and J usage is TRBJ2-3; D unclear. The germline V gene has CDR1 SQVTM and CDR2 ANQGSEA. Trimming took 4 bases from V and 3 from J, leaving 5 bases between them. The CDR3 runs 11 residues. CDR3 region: CSVGATDTQYF. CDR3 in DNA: TGCAGCGTTGGAGCGACAGATACGCAGTATTTT.

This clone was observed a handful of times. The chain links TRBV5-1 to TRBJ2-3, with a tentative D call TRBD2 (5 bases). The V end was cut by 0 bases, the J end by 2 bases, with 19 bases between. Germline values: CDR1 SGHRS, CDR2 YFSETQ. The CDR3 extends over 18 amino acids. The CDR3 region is CASSLVRLAKSLTDTQYF. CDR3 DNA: TGCGCCAGCAGCTTGGTTCGGCTAGCCAAGAGTCTCACAGATACGCAGTATTTT.